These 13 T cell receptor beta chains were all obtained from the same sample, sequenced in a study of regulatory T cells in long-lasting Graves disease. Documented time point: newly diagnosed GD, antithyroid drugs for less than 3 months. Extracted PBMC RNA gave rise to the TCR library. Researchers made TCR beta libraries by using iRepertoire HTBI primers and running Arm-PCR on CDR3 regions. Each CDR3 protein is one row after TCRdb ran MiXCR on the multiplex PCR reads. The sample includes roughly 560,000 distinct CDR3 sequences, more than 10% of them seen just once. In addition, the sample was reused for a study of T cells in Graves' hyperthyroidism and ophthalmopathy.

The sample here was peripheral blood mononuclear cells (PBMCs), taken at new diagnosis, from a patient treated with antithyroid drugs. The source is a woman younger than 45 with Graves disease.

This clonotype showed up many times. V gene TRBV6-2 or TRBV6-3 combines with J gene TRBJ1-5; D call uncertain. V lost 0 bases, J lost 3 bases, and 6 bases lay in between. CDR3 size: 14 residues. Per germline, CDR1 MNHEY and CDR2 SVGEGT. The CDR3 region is CASSYSGYNQPQHF. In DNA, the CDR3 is TGTGCCAGCAGTTACTCGGGGTACAATCAGCCCCAGCATTTT.

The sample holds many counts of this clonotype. Here the CDR3 DNA reads TGTGCCAGCAGTTACTCGGCCGGGGGCTTCTCCTACAATGAGCAGTTCTTC. It specifies CASSYSAGGFSYNEQFF. The V call is TRBV6-5, the J call TRBJ2-1, with D perhaps TRBD1 or TRBD2 (6 bases each). Trimming took 0 bases from V and 0 from J, leaving 12 bases between them. This CDR3 contains 17 residues. The germline gives CDR1 MNHEY, CDR2 SVGAGI.

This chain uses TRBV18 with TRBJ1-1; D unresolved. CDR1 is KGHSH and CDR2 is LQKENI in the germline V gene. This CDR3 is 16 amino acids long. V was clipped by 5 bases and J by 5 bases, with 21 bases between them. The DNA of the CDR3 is TGTGCCAGCTCAAATAGGAGGGAATTGGTCGGAACTGAAGCTTTCTTT. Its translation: CASSNRRELVGTEAFF.

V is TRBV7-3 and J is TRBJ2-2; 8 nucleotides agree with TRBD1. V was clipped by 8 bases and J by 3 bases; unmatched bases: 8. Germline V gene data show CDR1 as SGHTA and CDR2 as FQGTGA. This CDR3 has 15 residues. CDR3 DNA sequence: TGTGCCAGCTCCACCGGACAGGGATACACCGGGGAGCTGTTTTTT. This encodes CASSTGQGYTGELFF.

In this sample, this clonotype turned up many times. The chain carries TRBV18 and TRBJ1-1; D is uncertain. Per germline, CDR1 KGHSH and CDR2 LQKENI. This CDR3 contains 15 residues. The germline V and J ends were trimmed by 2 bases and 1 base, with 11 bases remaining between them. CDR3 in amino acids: CASSPGQETNTEAFF. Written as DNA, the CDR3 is TGTGCCAGCTCACCAGGGCAGGAGACGAACACTGAAGCTTTCTTT.

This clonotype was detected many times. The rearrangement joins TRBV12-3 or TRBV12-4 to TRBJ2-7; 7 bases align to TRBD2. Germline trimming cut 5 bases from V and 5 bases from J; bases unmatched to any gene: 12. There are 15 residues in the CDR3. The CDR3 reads CASSTETSFLDEQYF. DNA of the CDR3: TGTGCCAGCAGTACCGAGACTAGCTTTCTTGACGAGCAGTACTTC.

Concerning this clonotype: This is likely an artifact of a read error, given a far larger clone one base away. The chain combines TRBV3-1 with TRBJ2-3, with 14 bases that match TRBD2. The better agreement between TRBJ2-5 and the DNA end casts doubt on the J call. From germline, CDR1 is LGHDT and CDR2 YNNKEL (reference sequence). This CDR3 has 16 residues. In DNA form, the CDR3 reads TGTGCCAGCAGCGAAGCGGGACTAGCGGGAGCAGAGACCCAGTACTTC. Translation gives CASSEAGLAGAETQYF.

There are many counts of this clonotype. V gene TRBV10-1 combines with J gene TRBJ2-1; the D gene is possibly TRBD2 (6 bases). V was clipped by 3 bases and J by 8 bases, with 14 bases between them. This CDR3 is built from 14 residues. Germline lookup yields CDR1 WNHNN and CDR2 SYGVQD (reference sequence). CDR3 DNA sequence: TGCGCCAGCAGTGAAGGGACTGAAGCATATGAGCAGTTCTTC. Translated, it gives CASSEGTEAYEQFF.

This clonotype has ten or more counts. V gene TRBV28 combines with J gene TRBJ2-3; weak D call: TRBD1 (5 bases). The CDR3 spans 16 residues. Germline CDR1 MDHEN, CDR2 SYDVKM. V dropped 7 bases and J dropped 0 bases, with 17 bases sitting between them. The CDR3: CASNTWGSPSTDTQYF. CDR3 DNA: TGTGCCAGCAACACCTGGGGCTCCCCGAGCACAGATACGCAGTATTTT.

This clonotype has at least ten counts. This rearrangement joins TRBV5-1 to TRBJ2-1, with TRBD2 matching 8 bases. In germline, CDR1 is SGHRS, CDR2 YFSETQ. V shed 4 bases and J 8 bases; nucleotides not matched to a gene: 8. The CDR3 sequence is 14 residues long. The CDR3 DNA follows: TGCGCCAGCAGCCCGGGACTAGTCGAGGATGAGCAGTTCTTC. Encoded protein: CASSPGLVEDEQFF.

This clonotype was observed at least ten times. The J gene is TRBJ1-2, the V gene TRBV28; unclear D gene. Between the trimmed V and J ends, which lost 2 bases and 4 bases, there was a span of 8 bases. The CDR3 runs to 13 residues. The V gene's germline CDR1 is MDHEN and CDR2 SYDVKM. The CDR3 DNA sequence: TGTGCCAGCAGTTTAGATCCCGTCTATGGCTACACCTTC. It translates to CASSLDPVYGYTF.

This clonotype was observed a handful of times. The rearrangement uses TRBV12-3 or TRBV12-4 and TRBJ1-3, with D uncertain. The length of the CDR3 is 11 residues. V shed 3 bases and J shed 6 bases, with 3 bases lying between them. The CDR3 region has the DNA TGTGCCAGCAGTTTTAAAAACACCATATATTTT. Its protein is CASSFKNTIYF.

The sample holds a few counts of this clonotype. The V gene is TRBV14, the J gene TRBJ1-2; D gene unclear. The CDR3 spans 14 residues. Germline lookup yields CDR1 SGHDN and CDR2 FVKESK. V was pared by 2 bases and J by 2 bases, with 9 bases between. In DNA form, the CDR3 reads TGTGCCAGCAGCCAAATACCGGGGAACTATGGCTACACCTTC. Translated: CASSQIPGNYGYTF.